These T cell receptor beta chains were read from a single sample in a study of Tregs in tolerant kidney transplant recipients. The method was immunoSEQ multiplex PCR; TCRdb's version includes in-frame clones alone and lacks a portion of them. The profile shows around 61,000 clones, around four fifths of them singletons. The material sequenced was CD4+ T cells from blood. Receptors were obtained from a human donor in good health. Both conserved end residues are part of each CDR3. The D gene is left open where the match is weak. Rows may omit the clone size; those that give it use once, few, many or a size class.

cdr3_nt: TGCGCCAGCAGCCAAGATCCCGGACTCCACGGAGATACGCAGTATTTT; cdr3_aa: CASSQDPGLHGDTQYF; clone_size: NA; v_call: TRBV4-3; j_call: TRBJ2-3; d_call: NA
cdr3_nt: TGCGCCAGCAGCAACGGGTTCAGTTCTGGAAACACCATATATTTT; cdr3_aa: CASSNGFSSGNTIYF; clone_size: NA; v_call: TRBV5-1; j_call: TRBJ1-3; d_call: NA
cdr3_nt: TGTGCCAGCAGCCTCTTTACTAGCACAGATACGCAGTATTTT; cdr3_aa: CASSLFTSTDTQYF; clone_size: NA; v_call: TRBV11-3; j_call: TRBJ2-3; d_call: NA
cdr3_nt: TGTGCCAGCAGGCCGCAGTCGGCCCCCTACAATGAGCAGTTCTTC; cdr3_aa: CASRPQSAPYNEQFF; clone_size: NA; v_call: TRBV7-2; j_call: TRBJ2-1; d_call: NA
cdr3_nt: TGTGCCTGGGGGAGACAGACGCTTAGGTACGAGCAGTACTTC; cdr3_aa: CAWGRQTLRYEQYF; clone_size: NA; v_call: TRBV30; j_call: TRBJ2-7; d_call: NA
cdr3_nt: TGTGCCAGCAGTATAGGGGGCGTGGGGGAGCAGTACTTC; cdr3_aa: CASSIGGVGEQYF; clone_size: NA; v_call: TRBV6-5; j_call: TRBJ2-7; d_call: TRBD1
cdr3_nt: TGTGCCAGCAGTCGTGAGACAGTCTCCTACGAGCAGTACTTC; cdr3_aa: CASSRETVSYEQYF; clone_size: NA; v_call: TRBV6-1; j_call: TRBJ2-7; d_call: NA
cdr3_nt: TGTGCCAGCAGCCCTAGCGGGCTTCGCACAGATACGCAGTATTTT; cdr3_aa: CASSPSGLRTDTQYF; clone_size: NA; v_call: TRBV9; j_call: TRBJ2-3; d_call: TRBD2
cdr3_nt: TGTGCCAGCAGTGAACCGGGCCTTTCGTATGGCTACACCTTC; cdr3_aa: CASSEPGLSYGYTF; clone_size: once; v_call: TRBV25-1; j_call: TRBJ1-2; d_call: NA
cdr3_nt: TGTGCCAGCAGCTACGGGGAGGGTACAGATACGCAGTATTTT; cdr3_aa: CASSYGEGTDTQYF; clone_size: NA; v_call: TRBV11-2; j_call: TRBJ2-3; d_call: TRBD2
cdr3_nt: TGCGCCAGCAGCGCCGGTCTTCGAGCCCCCAACGAGCAGTACTTC; cdr3_aa: CASSAGLRAPNEQYF; clone_size: few; v_call: TRBV5-1; j_call: TRBJ2-7; d_call: NA
cdr3_nt: TGTGCCAGCAGGATGGACGGGCTGAACACTGAAGCTTTCTTT; cdr3_aa: CASRMDGLNTEAFF; clone_size: NA; v_call: TRBV2; j_call: TRBJ1-1; d_call: NA
cdr3_nt: TGTGCCAGCAGCCCGGTTGAGGGGACAACTGGAAACACCATATATTTT; cdr3_aa: CASSPVEGTTGNTIYF; clone_size: NA; v_call: TRBV9; j_call: TRBJ1-3; d_call: NA
cdr3_nt: TGTGCCACCAGCAGAGATTATCAGGACGCCTATAACTATGGCTACACCTTC; cdr3_aa: CATSRDYQDAYNYGYTF; clone_size: NA; v_call: TRBV15; j_call: TRBJ1-2; d_call: NA
cdr3_nt: TGTGCCAGCAGTTCTTCAACTAATGAAAAACTGTTTTTT; cdr3_aa: CASSSSTNEKLFF; clone_size: NA; v_call: TRBV6-6; j_call: TRBJ1-4; d_call: NA
cdr3_nt: TGTGCCAGCAGTTTAAAGGGAGCTGGGGCCAACGTCCTGACTTTC; cdr3_aa: CASSLKGAGANVLTF; clone_size: NA; v_call: TRBV27; j_call: TRBJ2-6; d_call: NA
cdr3_nt: TGTGCCAGCACACGTCAGGGCCACTCCTACGAGCAGTACTTC; cdr3_aa: CASTRQGHSYEQYF; clone_size: NA; v_call: TRBV13; j_call: TRBJ2-7; d_call: NA
cdr3_nt: TGTGCCAGCAGCTTTCGGCAGGGAACGTTATTTGGGGCCAACGTCCTGACTTTC; cdr3_aa: CASSFRQGTLFGANVLTF; clone_size: NA; v_call: TRBV13; j_call: TRBJ2-6; d_call: NA
cdr3_nt: TGTGCCACCTCGCGGACAGGGGACTACGAGCAGTACTTC; cdr3_aa: CATSRTGDYEQYF; clone_size: NA; v_call: TRBV6-6; j_call: TRBJ2-7; d_call: TRBD1
cdr3_nt: TGTGCCAGCAGTGCGGGACTAGCGGGAGTCAATGAGCAGTTCTTC; cdr3_aa: CASSAGLAGVNEQFF; clone_size: NA; v_call: TRBV7-6; j_call: TRBJ2-1; d_call: TRBD2
cdr3_nt: TGTGCCAGCAGGATGACAGAATTAAACACCATATATTTT; cdr3_aa: CASRMTELNTIYF; clone_size: NA; v_call: TRBV6-5; j_call: TRBJ1-3; d_call: NA
cdr3_nt: TGTGCCAGCAGTGGGACAGGATTAGATACGCAGTATTTT; cdr3_aa: CASSGTGLDTQYF; clone_size: NA; v_call: TRBV2; j_call: TRBJ2-3; d_call: TRBD1
cdr3_nt: TGTGCCAGCAGCGTATTGAGCTCTGGAAACACCATATATTTT; cdr3_aa: CASSVLSSGNTIYF; clone_size: NA; v_call: TRBV9; j_call: TRBJ1-3; d_call: NA
cdr3_nt: TGTGCCAGCAGCGTCCTAGGCCCAGATACGCAGTATTTT; cdr3_aa: CASSVLGPDTQYF; clone_size: NA; v_call: TRBV9; j_call: TRBJ2-3; d_call: NA
cdr3_nt: TGCGCCAGCAGCCAAGCTAGCGGGAGTTGGTACGAGCAGTACTTC; cdr3_aa: CASSQASGSWYEQYF; clone_size: NA; v_call: TRBV4-3; j_call: TRBJ2-7; d_call: TRBD2
cdr3_nt: TGTGCCAGCAGCTTAGGGGCCTCTGGGGCCAACGTCCTGACTTTC; cdr3_aa: CASSLGASGANVLTF; clone_size: NA; v_call: TRBV7-9; j_call: TRBJ2-6; d_call: NA
cdr3_nt: TGTGCCAGCAGCTTACAGGGATCTAGCAATCAGCCCCAGCATTTT; cdr3_aa: CASSLQGSSNQPQHF; clone_size: NA; v_call: TRBV5-6; j_call: TRBJ1-5; d_call: NA
cdr3_nt: TGTGCCAGCAGCGTAGGCCTAGCGGGAGTGGAAGAGACCCAGTACTTC; cdr3_aa: CASSVGLAGVEETQYF; clone_size: once; v_call: TRBV9; j_call: TRBJ2-5; d_call: TRBD2
cdr3_nt: TGTGCCAGCAGTGAGGGCGTTAACTATGGCTACACCTTC; cdr3_aa: CASSEGVNYGYTF; clone_size: NA; v_call: TRBV25-1; j_call: TRBJ1-2; d_call: NA
cdr3_nt: TGTGCCAGCAGCTTGGGGGACAGGGCGAGGAACGAGCAGTACTTC; cdr3_aa: CASSLGDRARNEQYF; clone_size: once; v_call: TRBV5-4; j_call: TRBJ2-7; d_call: TRBD1
cdr3_nt: TGTGCCAGCAGCTTATTCCGCAGGCCGTTTCCCCTGAACACTGAAGCTTTCTTT; cdr3_aa: CASSLFRRPFPLNTEAFF; clone_size: NA; v_call: TRBV11-2; j_call: TRBJ1-1; d_call: NA
cdr3_nt: TGTGCCAGTAGTATGAGTGGACAGGGGAGGAACACCATATATTTT; cdr3_aa: CASSMSGQGRNTIYF; clone_size: NA; v_call: TRBV19; j_call: TRBJ1-3; d_call: TRBD1
cdr3_nt: TGTGCCAGCAGTGCGACCGGGACAAGTGAAGCTTTCTTT; cdr3_aa: CASSATGTSEAFF; clone_size: NA; v_call: TRBV6-1; j_call: TRBJ1-1; d_call: NA
cdr3_nt: TGTGCCAGCAGCTTCGACTACACAGATACGCAGTATTTT; cdr3_aa: CASSFDYTDTQYF; clone_size: NA; v_call: TRBV7-3; j_call: TRBJ2-3; d_call: NA
cdr3_nt: TGCAGTGCTAGAAACACGCGAGGCTACACCTTC; cdr3_aa: CSARNTRGYTF; clone_size: NA; v_call: TRBV20-1; j_call: TRBJ1-2; d_call: NA
cdr3_nt: TGTGCCAGCAGTGAAGAAGGACAGGGGTTAGGCTACACCTTC; cdr3_aa: CASSEEGQGLGYTF; clone_size: NA; v_call: TRBV2; j_call: TRBJ1-2; d_call: TRBD1
cdr3_nt: TGTGCCAGCAAGCCTAGCGGGTACAATGAGCAGTTCTTC; cdr3_aa: CASKPSGYNEQFF; clone_size: many; v_call: TRBV6-6; j_call: TRBJ2-1; d_call: TRBD2
cdr3_nt: TGTGCCAGCAGTAGCTTAGCGGGTGGTGAGCAGTTCTTC; cdr3_aa: CASSSLAGGEQFF; clone_size: NA; v_call: TRBV27; j_call: TRBJ2-1; d_call: TRBD2
cdr3_nt: TGTGCCAGCAGCTTAGGAGGGTGGACAGGGGAAGGATTGTTGCAGCCCCAGCATTTT; cdr3_aa: CASSLGGWTGEGLLQPQHF; clone_size: NA; v_call: TRBV7-8; j_call: TRBJ1-5; d_call: TRBD1